Following are 25 T cell receptor beta chains from one sample sequenced in a study of T-cell reconstitution after alpha-beta-depleted transplantation in children. For TCRbeta, the library was prepared with unique molecular identifiers. TCRdb processed the PCR reads anew with MiXCR; each CDR3 protein has one entry. Here the sample spans approximately 430,000 distinct CDR3 sequences, 15% to 20% being singletons. The specimen comprised PBMCs, mostly from graft donor cells, sampled 360 days after TCRalphabeta/CD19-depleted stem cell transplant. Receptors were obtained from a boy under three years old who had a stem cell transplant for Wiskott-Aldrich syndrome, so the T cells may come from the graft donor.

Ten or more counts support this clonotype. V is TRBV12-3 or TRBV12-4 and J is TRBJ2-1; TRBD2 matches 7 bases. CDR3 length equals 14 residues. V shed 1 base, J shed 9 bases, and the junction held 6 bases outside the gene matches. The CDR3 here is CASSLGPSGSEQFF. The CDR3 DNA reads as TGTGCCAGCAGTTTAGGGCCTAGCGGCAGTGAGCAGTTCTTC.

There are a few counts of this clonotype. The genes are TRBV5-1 and TRBJ2-5, with 12 bases lining up with TRBD1. There are 14 residues in the CDR3. CDR1 is SGHRS and CDR2 is YFSETQ in the germline V gene. With 0 bases clipped from V and 8 bases from J, the junction kept 2 bases outside the gene matches. CDR3 DNA: TGCGCCAGCAGCTTGGAAGGGACAGGGGGCACCCAGTACTTC. It translates to CASSLEGTGGTQYF.

This chain joins TRBV20-1 and TRBJ2-7, with 7 nucleotides matching TRBD1. This CDR3 has 12 residues. Germline CDR1 DFQATT, CDR2 SNEGSKA (reference sequence). V trimming: 5 bases; J trimming: 0 bases; junction bases outside the gene matches: 1. The CDR3 spells CSAYRGSYEQYF. The CDR3, as DNA: TGCAGTGCTTACAGGGGCTCCTACGAGCAGTACTTC.

In its sample, this clonotype was seen a few times. The chain combines TRBV6-2 or TRBV6-3 with TRBJ2-7; D remains unclear. V dropped 1 base and J dropped 4 bases, with 14 bases sitting between them. Germline V gene lookup returns CDR1 MNHEY and CDR2 SVGEGT. This CDR3 has 15 residues. The DNA for the CDR3 is TGTGCCAGCAGTTACTACCGGGTCTCATCGTACGAGCAGTACTTC. Its protein is CASSYYRVSSYEQYF.

This clonotype was found a few times. The chain has TRBV5-1 and TRBJ2-2; 7 positions match TRBD1. V was pared by 2 bases and J by 0 bases, with 4 bases of the junction left unmatched. Germline assignment: CDR1 SGHRS and CDR2 YFSETQ. The CDR3 is 16 amino acids. CDR3 bases: TGCGCCAGCAGCTTCCCGACAGGGCCGAACACCGGGGAGCTGTTTTTT. Residues: CASSFPTGPNTGELFF.

In this sample, this clonotype turned up many times. J is TRBJ2-1 and V is TRBV24-1; 7 nucleotides agree with TRBD2. This CDR3 spans 14 amino acids. Germline lookup yields CDR1 KGHDR and CDR2 SFDVKD. The V segment lost 3 bases and the J segment 7 bases; nucleotides outside the gene matches: 5. The CDR3 protein is CATSDPVSGNEQFF. The CDR3 DNA follows: TGTGCCACCAGTGATCCCGTTAGCGGGAATGAGCAGTTCTTC.

The chain links TRBV7-9 to TRBJ2-6; D assignment may be TRBD1 or TRBD2 (5 bases each). This CDR3 has 15 residues. V was trimmed by 4 bases and J by 3 bases, leaving 10 bases between them. Germline lookup yields CDR1 SEHNR and CDR2 FQNEAQ (reference sequence). The CDR3 reads CASSSRGFGANVLTF. As DNA, the CDR3 is TGTGCCAGCAGCTCGAGGGGTTTTGGGGCCAACGTCCTGACTTTC.

The CDR3 reads CASSFGMADTGELFF. CDR3 coding DNA: TGCGCCAGCAGCTTTGGAATGGCAGATACCGGGGAGCTGTTTTTT. V is TRBV5-1 and J is TRBJ2-2; D ambiguous. The CDR3 has 15 residues. V lost 2 bases and J lost 5, with 13 bases in between. Per the germline V gene, CDR1 is SGHRS and CDR2 is YFSETQ.

This clonotype was counted between two and nine times. The chain joins TRBV5-1 to TRBJ2-3, with no clear D. Germline V gene data show CDR1 as SGHRS and CDR2 as YFSETQ. V lost 0 bases, J lost 2 bases, and 13 bases lay in between. The CDR3 sequence is 16 residues long. CDR3 loop: CASSLGVLTYTDTQYF. CDR3 DNA: TGCGCCAGCAGCTTGGGGGTGCTCACTTACACAGATACGCAGTATTTT.

DNA for the CDR3: TGTGCCACCAGCATCGGACTAGTACAAGAGACCCAGTACTTC. It specifies CATSIGLVQETQYF. The V gene is TRBV15, the J gene TRBJ2-5, with 7 bases aligning to TRBD2. Germline CDR1 is LNHNV and CDR2 is YYDKDF (reference sequence). V lost 4 bases and J lost 2; bases outside the gene matches: 4. CDR3 size: 14 residues.

V is TRBV5-1 and J is TRBJ2-1, with D unresolved. Germline CDR1 and CDR2: SGHRS and YFSETQ. V was cut by 2 bases and J by 0 bases, with 12 bases left in between. The length of the CDR3 is 16 residues. CDR3 in amino acids: CASSLSQLSSYNEQFF. In DNA form, the CDR3 reads TGCGCCAGCAGCTTATCACAGTTGAGCTCCTACAATGAGCAGTTCTTC.

This clonotype was seen a few times. The V and J genes are TRBV4-1 and TRBJ2-7, with 8 positions matching TRBD1. V dropped 1 base and J dropped 2; count of bases not matched to a gene: 7. The germline CDR1 and CDR2 sequences are MGHRA and YSYEKL. This CDR3 is 16 amino acids long. CDR3 nucleotide sequence: TGCGCCAGCAGCCAAGCCCCCTACAGGGGGGCCTACGAGCAGTACTTC. It encodes CASSQAPYRGAYEQYF.

CDR3 coding DNA: TGCGCCAGCAGCCAAGGCTTGTCTGGGACAGGGGAAAATCAGCCCCAGCATTTT. It specifies CASSQGLSGTGENQPQHF. This sequence joins TRBV4-1 and TRBJ1-5, with 10 bases fitting TRBD1. Per germline, CDR1 MGHRA and CDR2 YSYEKL. The CDR3 totals 18 residues. V was clipped by 1 base and J by 4 bases; unmatched bases: 10.

The chain has TRBV29-1 and TRBJ2-1; 7 nucleotides align to TRBD1. Germline CDR1 and CDR2: SQVTM and ANQGSEA. The CDR3 loop spans 13 amino acids. V trimming: 4 bases; J trimming: 6 bases; junction bases outside the gene matches: 6. This chain's CDR3 is CSVASTGANEQFF. The CDR3 nucleotides read TGCAGCGTTGCGTCTACAGGGGCCAATGAGCAGTTCTTC.

This clonotype was counted only a few times. This CDR3 reads CASSKQGFYGYTF. The CDR3, as DNA: TGTGCCAGCAGCAAACAGGGATTCTATGGCTACACCTTC. The chain joins TRBV7-9 to TRBJ1-2; tentatively, D is TRBD1 (6 bases). The V end lost 5 bases, the J end lost 4 bases, and 11 bases lay between the germline ends. The CDR3 contains 13 residues. Germline V gene sequence: CDR1 SEHNR, CDR2 FQNEAQ (reference sequence). Drawing the rest from reference TRBV7-9 and TRBJ1-2, the complete variable domain is DTGVSQNPRHKITKRGQNVTFRCDPISEHNRLYWYRQTLGQGPEFLTYFQNEAQLEKSRLLSDRFSAERPKGSFSTLEIQRTEQGDSAMYLCASSKQGFYGYTFGSGTRLTVV.

V is TRBV9 and J is TRBJ2-2; 7 nucleotides agree with TRBD2. V shed 0 bases and J 6 bases; nucleotides not matched to a gene: 8. The CDR3 runs 16 residues. Germline V gene lookup returns CDR1 SGDLS and CDR2 YYNGEE. This chain's CDR3 is CASSVVGAGSPGELFF. CDR3 in DNA: TGTGCCAGCAGCGTAGTTGGAGCGGGATCGCCCGGGGAGCTGTTTTTT.

This clonotype was seen only a few times. V gene TRBV30 combines with J gene TRBJ2-2; a possible D gene is TRBD1 (6 bases). V was cut by 5 bases and J by 1 base, with 8 bases left in between. The CDR3 contains 13 residues. The germline V gene encodes CDR1 GTSNPN and CDR2 SVGIG (reference sequence). DNA for the CDR3: TGTGCCTGGGTGGGACAGAACACCGGGGAGCTGTTTTTT. Protein sequence: CAWVGQNTGELFF.

The table lists this clonotype with many counts. The rearrangement links TRBV12-3 or TRBV12-4 to TRBJ2-1, with 12 bases that match TRBD2. With V trimmed by 4 bases and J by 10 bases, 8 bases remained unmatched. The CDR3 runs 15 residues. CDR3 loop: CASSSGLAGPREQFF. DNA of the CDR3: TGTGCCAGCAGTTCCGGACTAGCGGGGCCTAGGGAGCAGTTCTTC.

There are many counts of this clonotype. V usage is TRBV5-1 and J usage is TRBJ2-3; no clear D gene. The CDR3 runs to 16 residues. The germline V gene encodes CDR1 SGHRS and CDR2 YFSETQ. Trimming removed 1 base at V and 7 bases at J, with 19 bases between. CDR3 protein: CASSLLLQTRPNTQYF. The CDR3 nucleotides are TGCGCCAGCAGCTTGCTTCTTCAGACCCGACCAAATACGCAGTATTTT.

The rearrangement links TRBV10-2 to TRBJ2-7; 7 bases are shared with TRBD1. The CDR3 contains 14 residues. V lost 6 bases to trimming and J lost 4 bases; unmatched junction nucleotides: 9. Germline CDR1 reads WSHSY; CDR2 reads SAAADI. The CDR3 bases are TGCGCCAGCAGAGATGAGGGGGCAAGGTACGAGCAGTACTTC. Translation gives CASRDEGARYEQYF.

The gene calls are TRBV9 and TRBJ1-2; 7 bases line up with TRBD1. Germline V CDR1 and CDR2: SGDLS, YYNGEE. The length of the CDR3 is 14 residues. Trimming at V came to 4 bases and at J to 8 bases, leaving 11 bases not matched to a gene. The CDR3: CASSTLRTGLGYTF. In DNA, the CDR3 is TGTGCCAGCAGCACCTTACGGACAGGCTTAGGCTACACCTTC.

The chain is built from TRBV27 and TRBJ1-1; 9 bases line up with TRBD1. Germline CDR1 reads MNHEY; CDR2 reads SMNVEV (reference sequence). J was trimmed by 0 bases and V by 2 bases; bases with no gene match: 7. This CDR3 spans 17 amino acids. The CDR3: CASSLTGGGVVNTEAFF. The CDR3, as DNA: TGTGCCAGCAGTTTAACAGGGGGCGGGGTTGTGAACACTGAAGCTTTCTTT.

V gene TRBV5-1 combines with J gene TRBJ2-3, with unresolved D. The CDR3 is made up of 16 amino acids. Trimming stripped 2 bases from V and 2 bases from J, with 15 bases between. CDR1 and CDR2 (germline): SGHRS, YFSETQ. DNA for the CDR3: TGCGCCAGCAGCTTCCCATTCGACTTACCCACAGATACGCAGTATTTT. This encodes CASSFPFDLPTDTQYF.

This clonotype was seen a few times. This chain joins TRBV5-1 and TRBJ2-7; 12 positions match TRBD1. The germline V gene has CDR1 SGHRS and CDR2 YFSETQ. Trimming took 4 bases from V and 6 from J; bases not matched to a gene: 8. The CDR3 has 15 amino acids. CDR3 in amino acids: CASSPAGQGAAEQYF. DNA for the CDR3: TGCGCCAGCAGCCCCGCGGGACAGGGGGCGGCCGAGCAGTACTTC.

This clonotype was found a few times. This chain links TRBV10-3 with TRBJ2-5; 8 bases line up with TRBD2. The CDR3 loop spans 16 amino acids. Per the germline V gene, CDR1 is ENHRY and CDR2 is SYGVKD. V dropped 3 bases and J dropped 5; count of bases not matched to a gene: 11. The CDR3: CAISEFYGLAGETQYF. In DNA form, the CDR3 reads TGTGCCATCAGTGAATTCTATGGACTAGCAGGCGAGACCCAGTACTTC.